The 18 T cell receptor beta chains in this list originate from one sample, sequenced in a study of T cells in localized non-small cell lung cancer. Profiling relied on immunoSEQ multiplex PCR, and the TCRdb table lists in-frame clones only, not all of them. The sample lists around 28,000 clones, 85% to 90% occurring once. This sample comprised peripheral blood, obtained before any cancer treatment. The source of these receptors is a female donor older than 55 with stage I lung adenocarcinoma.

Worth noting for this clone: At the DNA level, this CDR3 is encoded by other sequences in the same sample as well. This chain uses TRBV25-1 with TRBJ2-5, with 9 bases identical to TRBD2. The V gene end was trimmed by 3 bases and the J gene end by 3 bases; junction bases not matched to a gene: 2. There are 14 residues in the CDR3. The germline V gene encodes CDR1 MGHDK and CDR2 SYGVNS. For the CDR3, the DNA is TGTGCCAGCAGTGAGCGGGGGGGAAAAGAGACCCAGTACTTC. As protein: CASSERGGKETQYF.

This chain links TRBV6-1 with TRBJ2-7, with D perhaps being TRBD1 or TRBD2 (6 bases each). The germline V gene has CDR1 MNHNS and CDR2 SASEGT. The CDR3 has 16 residues. V shed 2 bases and J shed 1 base, with 15 bases lying between them. CDR3 region: CASSERGAPRSYEQYF. The CDR3 coding sequence is TGTGCCAGCAGTGAAAGGGGGGCCCCCCGGTCCTACGAGCAGTACTTC.

This chain connects TRBV5-1 to TRBJ1-2; TRBD1 is a possible D gene (6 bases). Germline-derived CDR1 and CDR2 are SGHRS and YFSETQ. Trimming removed 2 bases from V and 4 bases from J, with 15 bases in between. The CDR3 length is 15 residues. The CDR3 protein is CASSFSGDGSYGYTF. CDR3 nucleotides: TGCGCCAGCAGCTTCTCAGGGGACGGCAGCTATGGCTACACCTTC.

The V and J genes are TRBV29-1 and TRBJ2-1; 11 bases line up with TRBD2. Germline V gene sequence: CDR1 SQVTM, CDR2 ANQGSEA. The trim removed 7 bases at V and 2 bases at J, leaving 4 bases unmatched. The CDR3 covers 14 residues. Here the CDR3 DNA reads TGCAGCGCAATAGCGGGAGGGGCCTACAATGAGCAGTTCTTC. Translated: CSAIAGGAYNEQFF.

V and J are TRBV11-2 and TRBJ2-1; 9 bases align to TRBD2. CDR3 size: 15 residues. The germline gives CDR1 SGHAT, CDR2 FQNNGV. Germline trimming cut 3 bases from V and 8 bases from J; bases unmatched to any gene: 8. CDR3 region: CASSFGSGSWDEQFF. In nucleotides, the CDR3 is TGTGCCAGCAGCTTTGGTAGCGGGAGTTGGGATGAGCAGTTCTTC.

This chain uses TRBV10-3 with TRBJ2-5; TRBD2 matches at 13 bases. From germline, CDR1 is ENHRY and CDR2 SYGVKD. The CDR3 has 15 amino acids. V was pared by 6 bases and J by 5 bases, with 6 bases of the junction left unmatched. For the CDR3, the DNA is TGTGCCATCAGCGGACTAGCGGGAGATTCCGAGACCCAGTACTTC. Residues: CAISGLAGDSETQYF.

The chain's CDR3 is CASSPPLSSESYNEQFF. The CDR3 DNA sequence: TGTGCCAGCTCACCACCTCTATCGTCAGAGTCCTACAATGAGCAGTTCTTC. This sequence joins TRBV18 and TRBJ2-1; no clear D. V dropped 0 bases and J dropped 1 base, with 13 bases sitting between them. CDR1 and CDR2 from the germline V gene are KGHSH and LQKENI. This CDR3 comprises 17 residues.

This chain joins TRBV28 and TRBJ1-1; D not certain. V lost 1 base and J lost 1, with 7 bases in between. The CDR3 is made up of 14 amino acids. Germline V CDR1 and CDR2: MDHEN, SYDVKM. CDR3 nucleotides: TGTGCCAGCAGTTTATCTCCGGGGAACACTGAAGCTTTCTTT. As protein: CASSLSPGNTEAFF.

The genes are TRBV9 and TRBJ2-1; TRBD1 agrees at 8 bases. CDR1 is SGDLS and CDR2 is YYNGEE in the germline V gene. V lost 3 bases, J lost 9 bases, and 11 bases stayed unmatched. CDR3 size: 15 residues. CDR3 DNA sequence: TGTGCCAGCAGCGCGGCAGGGGGCCCTCTTGTTGAGCAGTTCTTC. The encoded protein is CASSAAGGPLVEQFF.

The chain has TRBV6-6 and TRBJ2-2; 10 bases fit TRBD1. V lost 5 bases and J lost 4; bases outside the gene matches: 4. The CDR3 has 15 residues. Germline values: CDR1 MNHNY, CDR2 SVGAGI (reference sequence). This CDR3 reads CASSRQGAATGELFF. DNA of the CDR3: TGTGCCAGCAGTAGACAGGGGGCGGCCACCGGGGAGCTGTTTTTT.

This clone showed up just a few times. This sequence joins TRBV7-9 and TRBJ2-3; no clear D gene. This CDR3 is built from 14 residues. Germline-derived CDR1 and CDR2 are SEHNR and FQNEAQ (reference sequence). Trimming removed 1 base at V and 6 bases at J, with 11 bases between. CDR3 in DNA: TGTGCCAGCAGCTTAGATGGCCCTCAGGATACGCAGTATTTT. Residues: CASSLDGPQDTQYF.

Written as DNA, the CDR3 is TGTGCCAGCAGTTACTCCGTACTTGATCGTGCTTTCTTT. Translation: CASSYSVLDRAFF. V is TRBV6-5 and J is TRBJ1-1; D is ambiguous. V lost 0 bases, J lost 11 bases, and 13 bases lay in between. Germline CDR1 is MNHEY and CDR2 is SVGAGI. The CDR3 totals 13 residues.

The chain joins TRBV6-6 to TRBJ2-7; 9 bases match TRBD1. Germline CDR1 is MNHNY and CDR2 is SVGAGI (reference sequence). The CDR3 spans 14 residues. V was pared by 0 bases and J by 6 bases, with 3 bases of the junction left unmatched. The CDR3 protein is CASSYSGTGFEQYF. The CDR3 DNA follows: TGTGCCAGCAGTTACTCGGGGACAGGGTTCGAGCAGTACTTC.

V gene TRBV30 combines with J gene TRBJ1-2, with TRBD1 matching 8 bases. Losses at the gene ends were 1 base for V and 4 bases for J; bases not matched to a gene: 8. From germline, CDR1 is GTSNPN and CDR2 SVGIG (reference sequence). The CDR3 consists of 15 residues. The CDR3 here is CAWSAPGQAIYGYTF. The CDR3 bases are TGTGCCTGGAGTGCCCCGGGACAGGCCATCTATGGCTACACCTTC.

The DNA of the CDR3 is TGTGCCAGCTCACCAGGACTAGCGGGAGTGGGCAATGAGCAGTTCTTC. It codes for CASSPGLAGVGNEQFF. The rearrangement uses TRBV18 and TRBJ2-1, with TRBD2 matching 13 bases. J gave up 6 bases and V 2 bases, and 4 bases lay outside the gene matches. This CDR3 is 16 amino acids long. CDR1 is KGHSH, CDR2 LQKENI, per germline. The full variable domain, with the rest looked up from reference TRBV18 and TRBJ2-1, is NAGVMQNPRHLVRRRGQEARLRCSPMKGHSHVYWYRQLPEEGLKFMVYLQKENIIDESGMPKERFSAEFPKEGPSILRIQQVVRGDSAAYFCASSPGLAGVGNEQFFGPGTRLTVL.

The V and J genes are TRBV10-3 and TRBJ2-3; D is unclear. Trimming left V 7 bases short and J 2 bases short, with 10 bases between. Germline V gene data show CDR1 as ENHRY and CDR2 as SYGVKD. This CDR3 region has 13 residues. CDR3 in amino acids: CAIKSLDTDTQYF. CDR3 in DNA: TGTGCCATCAAGAGCCTGGACACAGATACGCAGTATTTT.

This chain links TRBV6-1 with TRBJ2-1; D possibly corresponds to TRBD2 (6 bases). This CDR3 comprises 16 residues. The germline CDR1 and CDR2 sequences are MNHNS and SASEGT. V lost 0 bases to trimming and J lost 2 bases, with 11 bases between them. CDR3 region: CASSEASLAPYNEQFF. The CDR3 DNA reads TGTGCCAGCAGTGAAGCGTCCCTAGCGCCCTACAATGAGCAGTTCTTC.

This clone was seen a few times. The CDR3 protein is CASKLEGNEQFF. CDR3 in DNA: TGTGCCAGCAAATTGGAGGGCAATGAGCAGTTCTTC. The V and J genes are TRBV7-2 and TRBJ2-1, with D perhaps matching TRBD2 (6 bases). V lost 7 bases, J lost 6 bases, and 10 bases lay in between. In germline, CDR1 is SGHTA, CDR2 FQGNSA. This CDR3 region has 12 residues.